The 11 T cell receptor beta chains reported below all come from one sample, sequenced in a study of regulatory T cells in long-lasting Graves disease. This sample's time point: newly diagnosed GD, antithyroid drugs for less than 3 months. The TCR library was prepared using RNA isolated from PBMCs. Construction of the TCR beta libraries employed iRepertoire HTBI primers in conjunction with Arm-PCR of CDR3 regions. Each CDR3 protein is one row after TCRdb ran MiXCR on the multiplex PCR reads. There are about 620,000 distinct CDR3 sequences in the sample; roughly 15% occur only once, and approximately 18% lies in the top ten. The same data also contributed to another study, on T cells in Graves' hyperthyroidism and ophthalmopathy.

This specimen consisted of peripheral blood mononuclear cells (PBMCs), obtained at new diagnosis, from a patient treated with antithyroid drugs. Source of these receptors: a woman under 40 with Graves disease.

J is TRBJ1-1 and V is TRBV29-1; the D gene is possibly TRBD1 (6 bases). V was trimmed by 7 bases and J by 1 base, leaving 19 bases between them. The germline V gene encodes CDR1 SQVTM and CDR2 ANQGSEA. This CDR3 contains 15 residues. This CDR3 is CSGLGQGTQNTEAFF. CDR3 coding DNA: TGCAGCGGGCTAGGGCAGGGGACTCAGAACACTGAAGCTTTCTTT.

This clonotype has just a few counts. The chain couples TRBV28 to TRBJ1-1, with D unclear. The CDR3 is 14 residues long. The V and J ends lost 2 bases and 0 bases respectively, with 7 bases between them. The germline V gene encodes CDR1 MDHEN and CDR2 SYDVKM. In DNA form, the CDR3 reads TGTGCCAGCAGTTTAAGGGTGGTGAACACTGAAGCTTTCTTT. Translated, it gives CASSLRVVNTEAFF.

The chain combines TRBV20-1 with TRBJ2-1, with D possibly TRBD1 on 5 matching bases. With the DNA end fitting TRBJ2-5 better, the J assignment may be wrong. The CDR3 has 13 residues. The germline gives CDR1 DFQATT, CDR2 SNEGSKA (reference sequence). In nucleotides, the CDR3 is TGCAGTGCTAGAAACAGGTTGGGAGAGACCCAGTACTTC. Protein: CSARNRLGETQYF.

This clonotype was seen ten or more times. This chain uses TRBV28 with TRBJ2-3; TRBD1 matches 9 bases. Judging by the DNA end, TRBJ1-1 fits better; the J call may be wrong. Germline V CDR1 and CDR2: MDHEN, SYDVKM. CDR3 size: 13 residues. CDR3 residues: CASRKNRGPTAFF. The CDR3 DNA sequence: TGTGCCAGCAGAAAGAACAGGGGGCCCACAGCTTTCTTT.

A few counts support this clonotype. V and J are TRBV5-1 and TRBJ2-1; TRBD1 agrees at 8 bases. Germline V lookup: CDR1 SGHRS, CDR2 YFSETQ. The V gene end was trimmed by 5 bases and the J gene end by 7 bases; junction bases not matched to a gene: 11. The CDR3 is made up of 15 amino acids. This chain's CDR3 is CASSSGSGGSNEQFF. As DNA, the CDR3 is TGCGCCAGCAGTTCAGGTTCAGGGGGCTCGAATGAGCAGTTCTTC. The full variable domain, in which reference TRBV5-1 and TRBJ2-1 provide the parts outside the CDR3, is KAGVTQTPRYLIKTRGQQVTLSCSPISGHRSVSWYQQTPGQGLQFLFEYFSETQRNKGNFPGRFSGRQFSNSRSEMNVSTLELGDSALYLCASSSGSGGSNEQFFGPGTRLTVL.

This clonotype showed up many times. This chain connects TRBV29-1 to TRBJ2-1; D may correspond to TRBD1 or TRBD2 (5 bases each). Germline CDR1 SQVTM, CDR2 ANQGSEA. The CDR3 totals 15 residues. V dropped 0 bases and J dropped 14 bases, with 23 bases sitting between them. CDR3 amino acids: CSVEDAGRISEGKFF. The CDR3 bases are TGCAGCGTTGAAGATGCCGGACGTATCTCAGAGGGGAAGTTCTTC.

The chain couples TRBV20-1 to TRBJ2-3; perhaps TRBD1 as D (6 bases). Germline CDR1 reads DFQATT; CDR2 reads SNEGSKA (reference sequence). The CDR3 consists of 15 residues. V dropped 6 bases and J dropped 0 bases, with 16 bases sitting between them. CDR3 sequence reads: CSAEDRWTSTDTQYF. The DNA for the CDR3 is TGCAGTGCCGAAGACAGGTGGACTAGCACAGATACGCAGTATTTT.

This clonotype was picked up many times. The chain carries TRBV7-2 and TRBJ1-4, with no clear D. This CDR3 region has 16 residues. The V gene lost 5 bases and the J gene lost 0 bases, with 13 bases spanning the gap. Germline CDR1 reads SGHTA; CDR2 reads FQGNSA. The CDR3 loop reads CASSPHVLATNEKLFF. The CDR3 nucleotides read TGTGCCAGCAGCCCACACGTACTAGCAACTAATGAAAAACTGTTTTTT. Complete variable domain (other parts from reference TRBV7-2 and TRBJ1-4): GAGVSQSPSNKVTEKGKDVELRCDPISGHTALYWYRQSLGQGLEFLIYFQGNSAPDKSGLPSDRFSAERTGGSVSTLTIQRTQQEDSAVYLCASSPHVLATNEKLFFGSGTQLSVL.

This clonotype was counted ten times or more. This CDR3 is CAISESGGATDTQYF. CDR3 in DNA: TGTGCCATCAGTGAGTCTGGGGGTGCCACAGATACGCAGTATTTT. This chain connects TRBV10-3 to TRBJ2-3, with D perhaps TRBD1 or TRBD2 (5 bases each). The germline V gene encodes CDR1 ENHRY and CDR2 SYGVKD. The CDR3 loop spans 15 amino acids. The ends were cut back, 0 bases at V and 2 bases at J, with 9 bases in the middle.

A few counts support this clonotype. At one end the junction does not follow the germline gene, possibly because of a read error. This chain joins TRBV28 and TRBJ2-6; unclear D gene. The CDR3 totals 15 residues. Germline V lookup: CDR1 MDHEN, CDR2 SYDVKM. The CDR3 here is CAGSWTGSGANVLTF. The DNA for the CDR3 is TGTGCCGGCAGTTGGACGGGCTCTGGGGCCAACGTCCTGACTTTC.

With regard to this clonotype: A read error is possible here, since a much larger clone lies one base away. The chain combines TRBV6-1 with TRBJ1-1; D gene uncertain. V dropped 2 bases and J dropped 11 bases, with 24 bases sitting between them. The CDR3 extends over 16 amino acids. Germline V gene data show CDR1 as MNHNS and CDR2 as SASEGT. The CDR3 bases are TGTGCCAGCAGTGAACTAGAACACCGGGCCGACGCCCAGGCTTTCTTT. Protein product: CASSELEHRADAQAFF.